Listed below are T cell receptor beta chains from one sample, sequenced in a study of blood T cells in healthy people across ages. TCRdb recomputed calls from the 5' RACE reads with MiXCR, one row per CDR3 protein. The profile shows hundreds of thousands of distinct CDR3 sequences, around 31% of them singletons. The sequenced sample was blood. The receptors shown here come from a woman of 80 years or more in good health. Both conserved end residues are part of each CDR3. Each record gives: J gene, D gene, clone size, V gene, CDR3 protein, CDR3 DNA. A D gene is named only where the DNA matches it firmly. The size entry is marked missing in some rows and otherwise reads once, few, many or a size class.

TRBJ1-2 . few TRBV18 CASSPLQANYGYTF TGTGCCAGCTCACCTCTTCAGGCTAACTATGGCTACACCTTC
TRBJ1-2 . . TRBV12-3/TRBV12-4 CASRGERVGNYGHTF TGTGCCAGCAGGGGCGAGAGGGTGGGCAACTATGGCCACACCTTC
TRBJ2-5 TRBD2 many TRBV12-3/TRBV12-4 CASSLASSGSQETQYF TGTGCCAGCAGTTTAGCGTCTAGCGGGTCCCAAGAGACCCAGTACTTC
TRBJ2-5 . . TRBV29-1 CSVGRVEETQYF TGCAGCGTTGGACGGGTCGAAGAGACCCAGTACTTC
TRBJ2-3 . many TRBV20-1 CSARVGPFSSTDTQYF TGCAGTGCTAGAGTAGGGCCATTCTCTAGCACAGATACGCAGTATTTT
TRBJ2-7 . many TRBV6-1 CAILDRSYSYEQYF TGTGCCATCCTTGACAGGTCATACTCCTACGAGCAGTACTTC
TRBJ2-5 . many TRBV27 CASSLSEGPRLETQYF TGTGCCAGCAGTTTATCGGAGGGACCACGTTTAGAGACCCAGTACTTC
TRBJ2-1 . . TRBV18 CASSPRGSGTSEQFF TGTGCCAGCTCACCCCGGGGGTCGGGAACCAGTGAGCAGTTCTTC
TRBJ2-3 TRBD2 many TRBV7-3 CASSLFTSSGGTTQTQYF TGTGCCAGCAGCTTATTCACGTCTAGCGGGGGGACCACCCAGACGCAGTATTTT
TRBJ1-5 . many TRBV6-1 CASSGYREANQPQHF TGTGCCAGCAGTGGGTACAGGGAAGCCAATCAGCCCCAGCATTTT
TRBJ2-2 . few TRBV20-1 CRRARELFF TGCAGAAGGGCCCGGGAGCTGTTTTTT
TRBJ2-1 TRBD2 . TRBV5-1 CASSPAGRDEQFF TGCGCCAGCAGCCCAGCGGGGCGCGATGAGCAGTTCTTC
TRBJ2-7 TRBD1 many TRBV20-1 CSATKHWTGDNYEQYF TGCAGTGCTACGAAGCACTGGACAGGTGACAACTACGAGCAGTACTTC
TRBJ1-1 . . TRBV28 CASSRYRAPGTEAFF TGTGCCAGCAGTAGGTACAGAGCCCCGGGCACTGAAGCTTTCTTT
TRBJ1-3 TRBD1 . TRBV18 CASSPQGASGNTIYF TGTGCCAGCTCGCCTCAGGGGGCGTCTGGAAACACCATATATTTT
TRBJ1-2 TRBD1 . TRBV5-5 CASGWGQRAGHGYTF TGTGCCAGCGGATGGGGACAGAGGGCTGGTCATGGCTACACCTTC
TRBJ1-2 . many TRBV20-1 CSAIRKTANYGYTF TGCAGTGCTATCAGGAAGACAGCTAACTATGGCTACACCTTC
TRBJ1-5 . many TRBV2 CASKDSAGNQPQHF TGTGCCAGCAAGGACAGCGCTGGAAATCAGCCCCAGCATTTT
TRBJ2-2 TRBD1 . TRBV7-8 CASSLGGQGTGELFF TGTGCCAGCAGCTTAGGGGGACAGGGGACCGGGGAGCTGTTTTTT
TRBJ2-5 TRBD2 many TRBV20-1 CSAPGLARRTQYF TGCAGTGCGCCGGGACTAGCGCGGAGGACCCAGTACTTC
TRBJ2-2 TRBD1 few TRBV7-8 CASSASTGGGTGELFF TGTGCCAGCAGCGCTTCGACAGGGGGAGGGACCGGGGAGCTGTTTTTT
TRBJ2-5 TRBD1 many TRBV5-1 CASSTGTGNPETQYF TGCGCCAGCAGCACTGGGACAGGGAATCCAGAGACCCAGTACTTC
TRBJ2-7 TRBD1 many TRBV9 CASSVGINNRGVSYEQYF TGTGCCAGCAGCGTAGGGATTAATAACAGGGGGGTTTCCTACGAGCAGTACTTC
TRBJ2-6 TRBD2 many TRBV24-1 CATSEIGGALGGANVLTF TGTGCCACCAGTGAGATCGGGGGGGCCCTTGGTGGGGCCAACGTCCTGACTTTC
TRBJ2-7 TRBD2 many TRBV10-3 CAISDSGGLSYEQYF TGTGCCATCAGCGATAGCGGGGGCCTCTCCTACGAGCAGTACTTC
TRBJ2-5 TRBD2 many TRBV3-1 CASSQAGGYQETQYF TGTGCCAGCAGCCAGGCGGGGGGATACCAAGAGACCCAGTACTTC
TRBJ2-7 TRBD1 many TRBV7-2 CASSSSGGRDSEQYF TGTGCCAGCAGCTCGTCCGGCGGCAGGGACAGCGAGCAGTACTTC
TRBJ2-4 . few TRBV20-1 CSAILVGPNIQYF TGCAGTGCTATACTGGTAGGGCCGAACATTCAGTACTTC
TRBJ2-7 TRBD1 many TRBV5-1 CASSLAGTGYEQYF TGTGCCAGCAGCTTAGCCGGGACAGGCTACGAGCAGTACTTC
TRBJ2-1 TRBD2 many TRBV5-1 CASSFGGGANEQFF TGCGCCAGCAGCTTTGGCGGGGGGGCGAATGAGCAGTTCTTC
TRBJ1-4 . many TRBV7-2 CASSLGESKVEKLFF TGTGCCAGCAGCTTAGGGGAATCAAAGGTTGAAAAACTGTTTTTT
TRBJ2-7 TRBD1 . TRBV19 CASNRTGVNEQYF TGTGCCAGTAATAGAACAGGGGTAAATGAGCAGTACTTC
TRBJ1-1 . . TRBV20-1 CSATGMNTEAFF TGCAGTGCTACAGGCATGAACACTGAAGCTTTCTTT
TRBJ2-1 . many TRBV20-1 CSASLRGGGEQFF TGCAGTGCTAGTTTGCGGGGTGGGGGTGAGCAGTTCTTC
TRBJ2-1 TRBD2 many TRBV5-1 CASSLVASGAYNEQFF TGCGCCAGCAGCTTGGTGGCTAGCGGGGCCTACAATGAGCAGTTCTTC
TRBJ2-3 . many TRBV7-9 CASSLFQGGTDTQYF TGTGCCAGCAGCTTATTCCAAGGAGGCACAGATACGCAGTATTTT
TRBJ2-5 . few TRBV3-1 CASSQGAGVNEQYF TGTGCCAGCAGCCAGGGGGCAGGGGTCAATGAGCAGTACTTC
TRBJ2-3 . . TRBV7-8 CASSPGLTADTQYF TGTGCCAGCAGCCCCGGGCTCACCGCAGATACGCAGTATTTT
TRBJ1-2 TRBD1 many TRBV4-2 CASSPEGQPEDGYTF TGTGCCAGCAGCCCAGAGGGACAGCCCGAGGATGGCTACACCTTC
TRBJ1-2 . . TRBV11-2 CASRSLRRDVLRGYGYTF TGTGCCAGCAGGTCACTTAGGCGGGACGTCTTACGGGGCTATGGCTACACCTTC
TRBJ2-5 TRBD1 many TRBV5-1 CASSLETGYTQYF TGCGCCAGCAGCTTGGAGACAGGGTATACCCAGTACTTC
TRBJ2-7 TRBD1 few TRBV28 CASSLSGTGASYEQYF TGTGCCAGCAGTTTATCCGGGACAGGGGCATCCTACGAGCAGTACTTC
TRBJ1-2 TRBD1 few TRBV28 CASSSSGQGSYGYTF TGTGCCAGCAGTTCCTCTGGACAGGGGTCCTATGGCTACACCTTC
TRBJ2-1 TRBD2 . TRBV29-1 CSAGGFGGNEQFF TGCAGCGCGGGGGGATTCGGGGGGAATGAGCAGTTCTTC
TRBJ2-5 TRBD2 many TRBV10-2 CASSEGGRYQETQYF TGCGCCAGCAGTGAGGGCGGGAGGTACCAAGAGACCCAGTACTTC
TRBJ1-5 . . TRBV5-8 CASSRRGGNGNQPQHF TGTGCCAGCAGTCGTAGAGGGGGGAACGGCAATCAGCCCCAGCATTTT